This T cell receptor (beta chain) was observed in a study of blood T cell repertoires in COVID-19. Study summary: Nucleic acid was either cDNA or gDNA, and it came from T cells, B-cell-depleted T cells, or PBMCs.

The germline CDR1 and CDR2 sequences are GTSNPN and SVGIG (reference sequence). This CDR3 spans 18 amino acids. With 2 bases clipped from V and 4 bases from J, the junction kept 14 bases outside the gene matches. Authors' data handling: Researchers report that nucleated cell counts were estimated from reference gene primer amplification. The data were produced by immunoSEQ multiplex PCR, yet TCRdb's version contains in-frame clones alone and is incomplete. The DNA was the basis for D and trimming; V, J and clone size are from that table. The table includes about 120,000 clones, 85% to 90% detected once.

The source is a woman aged 60 to 75 with COVID-19, enrolled during active disease. The chain employs TRBV30 and TRBJ2-5; 12 bases align to TRBD2. Sequencing input: peripheral blood. Here the CDR3 DNA reads TGTGCCTGGAGTCCGACCCCAAGACTAGCGGGGGCGGGAGAGACCCAGTACTTC. Translating it yields CAWSPTPRLAGAGETQYF.